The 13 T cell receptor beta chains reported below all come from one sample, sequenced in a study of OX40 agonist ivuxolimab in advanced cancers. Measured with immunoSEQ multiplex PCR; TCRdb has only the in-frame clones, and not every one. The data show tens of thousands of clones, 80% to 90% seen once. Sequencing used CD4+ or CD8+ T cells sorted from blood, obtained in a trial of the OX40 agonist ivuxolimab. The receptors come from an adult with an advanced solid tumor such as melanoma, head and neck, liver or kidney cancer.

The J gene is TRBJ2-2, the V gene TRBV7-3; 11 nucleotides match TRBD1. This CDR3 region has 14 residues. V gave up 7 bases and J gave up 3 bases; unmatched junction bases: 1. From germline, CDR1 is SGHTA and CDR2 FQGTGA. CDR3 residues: CASKGQGDTGELFF. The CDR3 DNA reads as TGTGCCAGCAAGGGACAGGGGGACACCGGGGAGCTGTTTTTT.

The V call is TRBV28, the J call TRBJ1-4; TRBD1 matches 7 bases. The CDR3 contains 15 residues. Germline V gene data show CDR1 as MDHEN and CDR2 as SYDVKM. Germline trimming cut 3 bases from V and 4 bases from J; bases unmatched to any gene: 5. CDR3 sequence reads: CASSFRDRVNEKLFF. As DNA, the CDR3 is TGTGCCAGCAGTTTTAGGGACAGAGTTAATGAAAAACTGTTTTTT.

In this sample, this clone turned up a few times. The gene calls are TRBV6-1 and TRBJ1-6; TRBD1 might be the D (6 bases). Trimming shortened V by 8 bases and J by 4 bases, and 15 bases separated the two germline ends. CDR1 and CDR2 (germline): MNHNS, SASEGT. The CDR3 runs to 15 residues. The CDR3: CASEPGTRYNSPLHF. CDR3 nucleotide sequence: TGTGCCAGCGAACCCGGGACAAGGTATAATTCACCCCTCCACTTT.

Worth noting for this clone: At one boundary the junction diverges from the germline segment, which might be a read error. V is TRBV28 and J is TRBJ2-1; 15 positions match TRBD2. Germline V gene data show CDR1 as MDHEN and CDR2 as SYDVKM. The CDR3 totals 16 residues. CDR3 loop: CASSFLGTSGRKNRVF. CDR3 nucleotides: TGTGCCAGCAGTTTCCTTGGGACTAGCGGGAGGAAAAATAGGGTCTTC.

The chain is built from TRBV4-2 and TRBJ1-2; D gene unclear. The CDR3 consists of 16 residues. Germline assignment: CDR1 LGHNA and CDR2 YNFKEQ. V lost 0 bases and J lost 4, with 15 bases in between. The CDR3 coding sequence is TGTGCCAGCAGCCAAGATACGACGGCTTCAATCTATGGCTACACCTTC. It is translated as CASSQDTTASIYGYTF.

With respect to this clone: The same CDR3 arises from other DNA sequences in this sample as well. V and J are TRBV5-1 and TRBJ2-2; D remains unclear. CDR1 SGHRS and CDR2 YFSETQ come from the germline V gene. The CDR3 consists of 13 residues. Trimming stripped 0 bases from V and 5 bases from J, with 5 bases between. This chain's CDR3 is CASSLDPTGELFF. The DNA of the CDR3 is TGCGCCAGCAGCTTGGATCCGACCGGGGAGCTGTTTTTT.

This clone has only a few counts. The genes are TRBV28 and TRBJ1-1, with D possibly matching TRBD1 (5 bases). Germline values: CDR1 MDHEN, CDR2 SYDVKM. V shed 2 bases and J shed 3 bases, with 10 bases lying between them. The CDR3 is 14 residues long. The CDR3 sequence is CASSLRGAHTEAFF. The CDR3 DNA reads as TGTGCCAGCAGTTTACGAGGGGCTCACACTGAAGCTTTCTTT.

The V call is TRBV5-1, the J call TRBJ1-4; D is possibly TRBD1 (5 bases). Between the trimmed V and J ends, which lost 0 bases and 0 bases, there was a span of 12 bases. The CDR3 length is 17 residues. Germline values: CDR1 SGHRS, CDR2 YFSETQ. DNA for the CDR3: TGCGCCAGCAGCTTGGCCGTGGGGCGTGCAACTAATGAAAAACTGTTTTTT. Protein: CASSLAVGRATNEKLFF.

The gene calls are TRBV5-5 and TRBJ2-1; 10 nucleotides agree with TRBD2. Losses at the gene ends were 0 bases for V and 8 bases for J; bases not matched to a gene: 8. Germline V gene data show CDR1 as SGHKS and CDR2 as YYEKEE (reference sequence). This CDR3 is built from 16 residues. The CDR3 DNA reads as TGTGCCAGCAGCTTGGCCTTTGGGCTAGCGGGAGATGAGCAGTTCTTC. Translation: CASSLAFGLAGDEQFF.

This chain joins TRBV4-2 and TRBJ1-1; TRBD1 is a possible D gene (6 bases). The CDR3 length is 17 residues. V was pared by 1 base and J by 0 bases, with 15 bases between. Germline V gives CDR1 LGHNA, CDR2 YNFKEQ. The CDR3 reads CASSQVLRGAMNTEAFF. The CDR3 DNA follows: TGTGCCAGCAGCCAAGTATTACGGGGGGCCATGAACACTGAAGCTTTCTTT.

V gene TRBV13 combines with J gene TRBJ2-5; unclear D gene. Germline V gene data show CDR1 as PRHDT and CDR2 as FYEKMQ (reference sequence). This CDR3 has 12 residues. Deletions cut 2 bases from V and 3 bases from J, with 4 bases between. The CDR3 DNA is TGTGCCAGCAGCTTACTTAAAGAGACCCAGTACTTC. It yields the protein CASSLLKETQYF.

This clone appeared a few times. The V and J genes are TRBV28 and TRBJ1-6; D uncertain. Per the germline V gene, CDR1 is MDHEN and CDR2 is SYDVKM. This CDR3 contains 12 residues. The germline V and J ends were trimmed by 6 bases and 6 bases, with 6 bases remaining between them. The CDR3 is CASRESNSPLHF. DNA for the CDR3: TGTGCCAGCAGGGAATCTAATTCACCCCTCCACTTT.

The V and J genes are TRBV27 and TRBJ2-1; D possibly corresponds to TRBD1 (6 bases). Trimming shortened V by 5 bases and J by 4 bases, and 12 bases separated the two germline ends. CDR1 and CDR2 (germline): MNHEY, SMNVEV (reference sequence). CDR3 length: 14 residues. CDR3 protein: CASSRTDRYNEQFF. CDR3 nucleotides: TGTGCCAGCAGTAGAACGGACAGATACAATGAGCAGTTCTTC.